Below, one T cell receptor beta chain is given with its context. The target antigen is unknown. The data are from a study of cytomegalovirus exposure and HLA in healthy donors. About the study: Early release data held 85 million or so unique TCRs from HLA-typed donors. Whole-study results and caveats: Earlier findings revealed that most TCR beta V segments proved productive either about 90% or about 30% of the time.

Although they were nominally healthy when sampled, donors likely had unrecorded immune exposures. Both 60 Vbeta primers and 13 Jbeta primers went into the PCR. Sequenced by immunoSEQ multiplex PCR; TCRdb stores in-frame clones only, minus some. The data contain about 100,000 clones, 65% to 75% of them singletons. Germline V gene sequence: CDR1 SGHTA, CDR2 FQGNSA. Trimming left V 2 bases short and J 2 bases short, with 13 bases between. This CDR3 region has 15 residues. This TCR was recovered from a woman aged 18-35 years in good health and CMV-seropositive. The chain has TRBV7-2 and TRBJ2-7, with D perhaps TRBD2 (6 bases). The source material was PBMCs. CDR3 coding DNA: TGTGCCAGCAGCTTATCGGGAGTCGACACCTACGAGCAGTACTTC. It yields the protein CASSLSGVDTYEQYF.